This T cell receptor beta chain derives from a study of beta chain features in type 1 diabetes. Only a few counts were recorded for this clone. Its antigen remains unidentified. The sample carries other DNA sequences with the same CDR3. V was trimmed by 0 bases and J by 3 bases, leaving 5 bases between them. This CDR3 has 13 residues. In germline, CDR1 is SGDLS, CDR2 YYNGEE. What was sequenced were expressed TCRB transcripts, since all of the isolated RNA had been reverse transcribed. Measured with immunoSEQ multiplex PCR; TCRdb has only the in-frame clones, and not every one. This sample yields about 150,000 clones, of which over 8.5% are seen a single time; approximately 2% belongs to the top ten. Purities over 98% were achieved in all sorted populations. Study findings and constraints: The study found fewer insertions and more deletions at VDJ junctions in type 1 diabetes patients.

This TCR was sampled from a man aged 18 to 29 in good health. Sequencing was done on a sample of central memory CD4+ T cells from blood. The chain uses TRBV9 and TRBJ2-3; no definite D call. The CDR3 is CASSVVGTDTQYF. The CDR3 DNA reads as TGTGCCAGCAGCGTAGTCGGGACAGATACGCAGTATTTT.